Listed below are T cell receptor beta chains from one sample, sequenced in a study of PD-1 blockade in classical Hodgkin lymphoma. TCRdb's table, derived via immunoSEQ multiplex PCR, lists solely in-frame clones and lacks some. The sample shows some 90,000 clones, nearly 85% of them seen only once. The sample in question was peripheral blood mononuclear cells (PBMCs), obtained before the fourth cycle of nivolumab. These receptors were obtained from a human donor with classical Hodgkin lymphoma. CDR3s include the opening cysteine and the closing phenylalanine or tryptophan. The D gene is left open where the match is weak. The size entry is marked missing in some rows and otherwise reads once, few, many or a size class.

-,TRBV7-9,TRBJ2-4,TRBD2,TGTGCCAGCAGCTTAGCGGGAGGGGACATTCAGTACTTC,CASSLAGGDIQYF
-,TRBV19,TRBJ1-2,-,TGTGCCAGTAGTGATTGGGGGACCGGCTATGGCTACACCTTC,CASSDWGTGYGYTF
-,TRBV5-5,TRBJ2-7,-,TGTGCCAGCACCTCAGGGTTTCTCATACGGGAGCAGTACTTC,CASTSGFLIREQYF
-,TRBV27,TRBJ2-7,-,TGTGCCAGCGGACTCTTCTTAGGAGGGGCCTACGAGCAGTACTTC,CASGLFLGGAYEQYF
many,TRBV9,TRBJ2-1,-,TGTGCCAGCAGCGGGACTTCGAGCTCCTACAATGAGCAGTTCTTC,CASSGTSSSYNEQFF
-,TRBV4-3,TRBJ2-7,TRBD2,TGCGCCAGCAGCCAGGGACTAGCGGCCCACTACGAGCAGTACTTC,CASSQGLAAHYEQYF
-,TRBV11-3,TRBJ2-2,TRBD2,TGTGCCAGCAGCTTCGGCGGGAGGAACACCGGGGAGCTGTTTTTT,CASSFGGRNTGELFF
once,TRBV19,TRBJ2-7,TRBD2,TGTGCCAGTAGGGGACTAGCGGGAGTCCACGAGCAGTACTTC,CASRGLAGVHEQYF
-,TRBV6-6,TRBJ2-1,TRBD2,TGTGCCAGCAGTTACCTCGGGACTAGCTACAATGAGCAGTTCTTC,CASSYLGTSYNEQFF
-,TRBV28,TRBJ1-1,-,TGTGCCAGCAACTACCCGGGGGGGGTGAACACTGAAGCTTTCTTT,CASNYPGGVNTEAFF
-,TRBV2,TRBJ2-5,-,TGTGCCAGCAGTGAGGACCAAGAGACCCAGTACTTC,CASSEDQETQYF
-,TRBV29-1,TRBJ1-1,-,TGCAGCGTCAGTGGGGCGAACACTGAAGCTTTCTTT,CSVSGANTEAFF
-,TRBV19,TRBJ1-2,-,TGTGCCAGTAGTTCTCCACGCAATCCGTATGGCTACACCTTC,CASSSPRNPYGYTF
-,TRBV9,TRBJ2-5,-,TGTGCCAGCAGCGGACTACAAGAGACCCAGTACTTC,CASSGLQETQYF
-,TRBV11-2,TRBJ2-5,-,TGTGCCAGCACCAAAGACCCTCCCTGGGGCCAAGAGACCCAGTACTTC,CASTKDPPWGQETQYF
many,TRBV27,TRBJ1-2,-,TGTGCCAGCAGTTTTATTGGGGGTGGTGGCTACACCTTC,CASSFIGGGGYTF
-,TRBV7-2,TRBJ2-7,TRBD2,TGTGCCAGCAGCAGCGGACTAGCGGTATCCTACGAGCAGTACTTC,CASSSGLAVSYEQYF
-,TRBV11-2,TRBJ2-5,TRBD2,TGTGCCAGCAGCCGGACTAGATCGGAGCGAGAGACCCAGTACTTC,CASSRTRSERETQYF
-,TRBV5-1,TRBJ1-4,-,TGCGCCAGCAGCATGGGACATCTGGAAAAACTGTTTTTT,CASSMGHLEKLFF
-,TRBV10-3,TRBJ2-7,TRBD2,TGTGCCATCAGGACCGAGCGGGAGGGCAACGAGCAGTACTTC,CAIRTEREGNEQYF
once,TRBV11-3,TRBJ2-3,-,TGTGCCAGCAGCTTAGGAGGGCTGGGGACAGATACGCAGTATTTT,CASSLGGLGTDTQYF
-,TRBV18,TRBJ1-5,-,TGTGCCAGCTCACCCTTTGGGTCTCAGCCCCAGCATTTT,CASSPFGSQPQHF
-,TRBV5-1,TRBJ2-3,-,TGCGCCAGCAGCTTGGAGGTCGGGGGCACAGATACGCAGTATTTT,CASSLEVGGTDTQYF
many,TRBV7-7,TRBJ2-2,-,TGTGCCAGCAGCTTAGCTACTGGGAACACCGGGGAGCTGTTTTTT,CASSLATGNTGELFF
-,TRBV10-3,TRBJ2-1,-,TGTGCCATCAGTGAGGTAGGGGTAGGCAATGAGCAGTTCTTC,CAISEVGVGNEQFF
-,TRBV7-8,TRBJ2-2,-,TGTGCCAGCAGCTTGAGCGGAGGGGGGCGGACGGGAAACACCGGGGAGCTGTTTTTT,CASSLSGGGRTGNTGELFF
-,TRBV7-2,TRBJ2-2,-,TGTGCCAGCAGCGCCGCTAGTCACACCGGGGAGCTGTTTTTT,CASSAASHTGELFF
-,TRBV5-4,TRBJ2-3,-,TGTGCCAGCAGCCTGGACTCGGAGGATACGCAGTATTTT,CASSLDSEDTQYF
-,TRBV19,TRBJ2-1,-,TGTGCCAGTAGGCAAGGGACCAGACCATTCAATGAGCAGTTCTTC,CASRQGTRPFNEQFF
-,TRBV4-1,TRBJ2-1,-,TGCGCCAGCAGCCAAGATTTAGTTGGCGAGCAGTTCTTC,CASSQDLVGEQFF
-,TRBV11-2,TRBJ2-5,TRBD2,TGTGCCAGCAGCTCCCTCCCTAGCGGGAGCAGTGAGACCCAGTACTTC,CASSSLPSGSSETQYF
few,TRBV18,TRBJ2-7,-,TGTGCCAGCTCACCGTCCCAGAGTGCCTACGAGCAGTACTTC,CASSPSQSAYEQYF
-,TRBV7-9,TRBJ2-1,-,TGTGCCAGCAGCTCCCCACCCCTCCGGGATTTGAATGAGCAGTTCTTC,CASSSPPLRDLNEQFF
-,TRBV7-2,TRBJ2-3,TRBD2,TGTGCCAGCAGCTTGCTAGCGGGAGCTCGGGATACGCAGTATTTT,CASSLLAGARDTQYF
-,TRBV21-1,TRBJ1-5,-,TGTGCCAGCGGTTCCTCTAGCAATCAGCCCCAGCATTTT,CASGSSSNQPQHF
-,TRBV15,TRBJ2-5,-,TGTGCCACCAGCAGAGATCCCGGACCGGGTGAGACCCAGTACTTC,CATSRDPGPGETQYF
-,TRBV7-3,TRBJ2-2,-,TGTGCCAGCAGCTTAAACCGTCCCGGGGAGCTGTTTTTT,CASSLNRPGELFF
-,TRBV5-1,TRBJ2-7,TRBD1,TGCGCCAGCAGCTTGGGGACAGGGGGCCACGAGCAGTACTTC,CASSLGTGGHEQYF
-,TRBV9,TRBJ2-2,-,TGTGCCAGCAGCGTAGGTGGGCGATCCCAGGCCGGGGAGCTGTTTTTT,CASSVGGRSQAGELFF
once,TRBV19,TRBJ2-5,-,TGTGCCAGTAAAGGGGACATTTTGAGAGAGACCCAGTACTTC,CASKGDILRETQYF
-,TRBV18,TRBJ2-3,-,TGTGCCAGCTCACAGCGGCGGGAATACACAGATACGCAGTATTTT,CASSQRREYTDTQYF
-,TRBV7-8,TRBJ1-1,-,TGTGCCAGCAGCTCCGCCCGGCGATGGGAGAACACTGAAGCTTTCTTT,CASSSARRWENTEAFF
medium-sized,TRBV29-1,TRBJ2-1,TRBD1,TGCAGCGGAACAGGGGGCGCAGGGAATGAGCAGTTCTTC,CSGTGGAGNEQFF
-,TRBV5-1,TRBJ1-1,-,TGCGCCAGCAGCCCTGGAGGGGATGTTCTGCAGAACACTGAAGCTTTCTTT,CASSPGGDVLQNTEAFF
-,TRBV2,TRBJ2-2,TRBD1,TGTGCCAGCATTCCGGGACAGGGGAACACCGGGGAGCTGTTTTTT,CASIPGQGNTGELFF
-,TRBV29-1,TRBJ2-1,-,TGCAGCGTTGGGGGGGCAGGGTTAAATGAGCAGTTCTTC,CSVGGAGLNEQFF
-,TRBV6-1,TRBJ1-6,-,TGTGCCAGCAGGGGCTATAATTCACCCCTCCACTTT,CASRGYNSPLHF
-,TRBV19,TRBJ2-5,TRBD2,TGTGCCAGTAGTAGACTAGCGGGAGAGACCCAGTACTTC,CASSRLAGETQYF
once,TRBV7-8,TRBJ2-3,TRBD2,TGTGCCAGCAGCTTAGTAGCTAGCGGGACCACAGATACGCAGTATTTT,CASSLVASGTTDTQYF
-,TRBV28,TRBJ2-2,-,TGTGCCAGCAACCCACAGGGTCGCTACACCGGGGAGCTGTTTTTT,CASNPQGRYTGELFF
once,TRBV6-5,TRBJ2-3,-,TGTGCCAGCAGTTCTCGGTACGGTGGCACAGATACGCAGTATTTT,CASSSRYGGTDTQYF
-,TRBV7-2,TRBJ1-2,TRBD1,TGTGCCAGCAGCACGATGACAGGGGGCTATGGCTACACCTTC,CASSTMTGGYGYTF
few,TRBV10-2,TRBJ1-3,TRBD1,TGCGCCAGCAGACAGGGGAACTCTGGAAACACCATATATTTT,CASRQGNSGNTIYF
once,TRBV18,TRBJ1-5,-,TGTGCCAGCTCACCAGACAGAGCAAATCAGCCCCAGCATTTT,CASSPDRANQPQHF
-,TRBV18,TRBJ1-1,-,TGTGCCAGCTCACCAGGCGACGCTGAAGCTTTCTTT,CASSPGDAEAFF